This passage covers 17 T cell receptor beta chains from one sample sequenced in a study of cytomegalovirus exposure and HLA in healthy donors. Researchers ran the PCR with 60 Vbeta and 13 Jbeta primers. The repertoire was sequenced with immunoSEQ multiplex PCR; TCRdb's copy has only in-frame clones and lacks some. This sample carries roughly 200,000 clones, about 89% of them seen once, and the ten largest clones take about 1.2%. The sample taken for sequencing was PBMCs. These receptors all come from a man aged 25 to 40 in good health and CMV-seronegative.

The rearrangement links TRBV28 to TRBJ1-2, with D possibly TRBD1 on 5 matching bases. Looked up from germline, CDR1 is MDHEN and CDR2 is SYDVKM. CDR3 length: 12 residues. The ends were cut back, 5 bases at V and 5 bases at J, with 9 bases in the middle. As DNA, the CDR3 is TGTGCCAGCAGTAATACAGGTTATGGCTACACCTTC. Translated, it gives CASSNTGYGYTF.

The CDR3 protein is CASSLSGTGGGEQYF. Here the CDR3 DNA reads TGTGCCAGCAGCTTATCCGGGACAGGGGGCGGCGAGCAGTACTTC. V gene TRBV11-2 combines with J gene TRBJ2-7; 12 bases line up with TRBD1. Looked up from germline, CDR1 is SGHAT and CDR2 is FQNNGV. V was pared by 2 bases and J by 6 bases, with 5 bases of the junction left unmatched. This CDR3 is 15 amino acids long.

In nucleotides, the CDR3 is TGTGCCAGCAGCTTGACAGGGCATAGCAATCAGCCCCAGCATTTT. Its protein is CASSLTGHSNQPQHF. The rearrangement uses TRBV7-9 and TRBJ1-5; TRBD1 matches 7 bases. This CDR3 is built from 15 residues. After removal of 3 bases from V and 0 bases from J, the junction contained 2 bases not matched to a gene. The germline gives CDR1 SEHNR, CDR2 FQNEAQ (reference sequence).

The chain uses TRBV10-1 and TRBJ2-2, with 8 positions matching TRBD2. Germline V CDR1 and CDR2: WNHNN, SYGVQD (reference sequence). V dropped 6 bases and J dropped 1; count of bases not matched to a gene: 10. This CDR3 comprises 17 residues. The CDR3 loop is CASSPSGSTWNTGELFF. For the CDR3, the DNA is TGCGCCAGCAGCCCTAGCGGGTCAACCTGGAACACCGGGGAGCTGTTTTTT.

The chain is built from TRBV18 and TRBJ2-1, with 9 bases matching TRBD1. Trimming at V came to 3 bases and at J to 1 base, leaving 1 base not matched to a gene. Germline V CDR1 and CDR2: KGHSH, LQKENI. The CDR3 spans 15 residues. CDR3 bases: TGTGCCAGCTCACCCGGACAGGGGTCCTACAATGAGCAGTTCTTC. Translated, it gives CASSPGQGSYNEQFF.

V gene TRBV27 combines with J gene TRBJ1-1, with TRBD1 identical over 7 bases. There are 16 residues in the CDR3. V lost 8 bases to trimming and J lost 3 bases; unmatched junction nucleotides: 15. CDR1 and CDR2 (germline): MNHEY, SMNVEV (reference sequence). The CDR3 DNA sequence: TGTGCCAGCTTACGACAGGGAAACTTGGTGGACACTGAAGCTTTCTTT. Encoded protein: CASLRQGNLVDTEAFF.

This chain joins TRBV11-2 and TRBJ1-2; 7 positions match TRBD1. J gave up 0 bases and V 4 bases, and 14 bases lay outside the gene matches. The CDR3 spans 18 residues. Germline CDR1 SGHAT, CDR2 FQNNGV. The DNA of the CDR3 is TGTGCCAGCAGCTCCCTGGACAGGAGCTACACTACTAACTATGGCTACACCTTC. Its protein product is CASSSLDRSYTTNYGYTF.

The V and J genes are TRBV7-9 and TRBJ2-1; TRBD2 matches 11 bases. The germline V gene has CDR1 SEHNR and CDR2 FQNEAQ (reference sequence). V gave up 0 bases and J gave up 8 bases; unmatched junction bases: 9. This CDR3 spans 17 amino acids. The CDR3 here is CASSLAIAGGPGDEQFF. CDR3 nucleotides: TGTGCCAGCAGCTTAGCAATAGCGGGAGGGCCGGGGGATGAGCAGTTCTTC.

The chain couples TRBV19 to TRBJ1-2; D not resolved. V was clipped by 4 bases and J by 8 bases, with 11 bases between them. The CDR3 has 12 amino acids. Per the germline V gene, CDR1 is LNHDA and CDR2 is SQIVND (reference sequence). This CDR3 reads CASSRGLLGYTF. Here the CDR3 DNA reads TGTGCCAGTAGTAGAGGACTTTTGGGCTACACCTTC.

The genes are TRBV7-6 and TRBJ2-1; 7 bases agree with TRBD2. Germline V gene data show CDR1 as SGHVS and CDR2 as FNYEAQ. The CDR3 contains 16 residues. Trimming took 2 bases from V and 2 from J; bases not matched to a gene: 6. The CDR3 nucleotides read TGTGCCAGCAGCTTATTCACGGGGGGAACCTACAATGAGCAGTTCTTC. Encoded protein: CASSLFTGGTYNEQFF.

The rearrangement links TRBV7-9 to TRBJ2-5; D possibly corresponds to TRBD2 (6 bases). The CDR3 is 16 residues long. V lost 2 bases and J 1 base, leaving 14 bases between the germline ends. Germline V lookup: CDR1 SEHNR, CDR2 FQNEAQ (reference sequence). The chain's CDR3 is CASSLWGERAQETQYF. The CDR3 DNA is TGTGCCAGCAGCTTATGGGGGGAAAGGGCCCAAGAGACCCAGTACTTC.

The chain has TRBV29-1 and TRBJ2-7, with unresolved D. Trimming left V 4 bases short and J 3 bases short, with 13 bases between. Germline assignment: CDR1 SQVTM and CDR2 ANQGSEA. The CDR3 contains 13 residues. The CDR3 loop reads CSVGRVPHYEQYF. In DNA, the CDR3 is TGCAGCGTTGGTCGAGTTCCCCACTACGAGCAGTACTTC.

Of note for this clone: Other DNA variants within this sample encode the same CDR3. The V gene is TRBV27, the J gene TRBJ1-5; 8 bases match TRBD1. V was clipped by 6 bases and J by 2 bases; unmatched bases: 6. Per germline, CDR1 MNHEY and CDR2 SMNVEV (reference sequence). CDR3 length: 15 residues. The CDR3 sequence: CASRPGQGGNQPQHF. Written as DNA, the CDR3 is TGTGCCAGCAGACCTGGACAGGGCGGCAATCAGCCCCAGCATTTT.

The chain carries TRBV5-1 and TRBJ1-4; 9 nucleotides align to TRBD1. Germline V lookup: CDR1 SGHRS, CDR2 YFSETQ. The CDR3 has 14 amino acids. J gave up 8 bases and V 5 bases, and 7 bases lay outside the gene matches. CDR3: CASSDGTGPEKLFF. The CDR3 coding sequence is TGCGCCAGCAGTGACGGGACAGGGCCCGAAAAACTGTTTTTT.

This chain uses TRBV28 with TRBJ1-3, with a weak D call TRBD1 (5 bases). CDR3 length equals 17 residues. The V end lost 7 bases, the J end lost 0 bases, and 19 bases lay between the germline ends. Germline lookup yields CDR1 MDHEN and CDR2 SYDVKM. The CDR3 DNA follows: TGTGCCAGCACCCCCTCGAGGAGGGGCAGCTCTGGAAACACCATATATTTT. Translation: CASTPSRRGSSGNTIYF.

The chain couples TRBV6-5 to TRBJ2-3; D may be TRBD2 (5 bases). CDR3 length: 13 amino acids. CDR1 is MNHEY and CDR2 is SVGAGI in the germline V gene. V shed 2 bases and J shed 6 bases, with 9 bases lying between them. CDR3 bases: TGTGCCAGCAGTTACCAAACGGGGGATACGCAGTATTTT. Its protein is CASSYQTGDTQYF.

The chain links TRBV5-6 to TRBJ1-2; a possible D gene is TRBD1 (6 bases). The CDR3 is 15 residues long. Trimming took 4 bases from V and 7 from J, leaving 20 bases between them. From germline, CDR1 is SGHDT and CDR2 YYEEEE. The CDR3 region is CASSPQRTGYGGYTF. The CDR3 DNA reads TGTGCCAGCAGCCCCCAAAGAACAGGGTACGGTGGCTACACCTTC.